At least ten counts were recorded for the clone carrying this T cell receptor (beta chain). Its target is not known. J gave up 7 bases and V 5 bases, and 6 bases lay outside the gene matches. This CDR3 is 14 amino acids long. CDR1 and CDR2 (germline): LGHDT, YNNKEL (reference sequence). This specimen comes from a study of T cells in Graves' hyperthyroidism and ophthalmopathy. Notes on the study in general: Ophthalmopathy could be told apart from stable hyperthyroidism with a 13 V-J model. Blood shared most expanded thyroid clonotypes above 0.001.

Orbital computed tomography and thyroid ultrasound, together with serum TRAb and thyroxine and clinical symptoms, were used for diagnoses. Amplified regions were TCR beta CDR3 sequences from RNA transcripts. First-round RT-PCR with HTBI primers amplified the TCR CDR3 region. TCRdb re-called the multiplex PCR reads through MiXCR, storing one row per CDR3 protein. The sample holds over 700,000 distinct CDR3 sequences; around 19% are singletons and the top ten take over 15%. The sample was blood. The chain employs TRBV3-1 and TRBJ2-1; 9 nucleotides line up with TRBD1. The TCR originated in a woman in her fifties or sixties with Graves' hyperthyroidism that later progressed to Graves' ophthalmopathy. This CDR3 reads CASSWGQGLNEQFF. CDR3 in DNA: TGTGCCAGCAGCTGGGGACAGGGTTTAAATGAGCAGTTCTTC.